Here is one T cell receptor (beta chain) with its context. The table lists this clone with a count of one. Its antigen target is currently unknown. The sample holds no much larger clone one base away, and base qualities are not on file. As encoded in the germline V gene (reference sequence), CDR1 is GTSNPN while CDR2 is SVGIG. Trimming costs V 1 base and J 0 bases, and their ends lie 16 bases apart. There are 17 amino acids in the CDR3, from cysteine to phenylalanine inclusive. Only the CDR3 DNA stays, 51 bases, in frame from base 1. Libraries came from the immunoSEQ multiplex PCR assay. This immuneACCESS table, as held by TCRdb, lists in-frame sequences with V and J called but not all clones. Of the missing ones, under half trace to an unresolved V gene in checked studies; the others have no known cause. Across this sample there are roughly 57,000 clones, with 89% seen only once. The ten largest clonotypes hold under 3% of the sample.

The data are from a study of T cell changes during pregnancy in multiple sclerosis (dated by TCRdb to between 2018 and 2020). Turning to the overall study: Changes in the T cell repertoire over the course of pregnancy were examined in this study in women with multiple sclerosis.

This receptor was identified in a female donor with multiple sclerosis, enrolled in a pregnancy study. The V and J genes are TRBV30 and TRBJ2-4; the D gene is unclear. The sequenced sample was peripheral blood, obtained in the first trimester of pregnancy. The CDR3 reads CAWSARSQSLAKNIQYF. The DNA reads TGTGCCTGGAGTGCCCGGTCCCAAAGTCTAGCCAAAAACATTCAGTACTTC.